What follows are 21 T cell receptor beta chains derived from one specimen sequenced in a study of tumor-infiltrating lymphocytes in primary liver carcinoma (dated by TCRdb to the late 2010s). Blood RNA was extracted from unsorted whole blood with TRIzol reagent; germline DNA came from the DNeasy Blood & Tissue kit. Sequencing instrument: Illumina HiSeq 2500. Starting from 450 to 500 ng total RNA, TCRbeta-specific cDNA was produced by reverse transcription with a constant-region primer and ProtoScript II reverse transcriptase. The TCRbeta libraries were prepared through three rounds of nested multiplex PCR following a slightly modified ARM-PCR procedure. Each of the first two PCR rounds ran for around 10 cycles using multiplex TRBV1-TRBV30 forward primers together with a Cbeta reverse primer. In TCRdb, the public reads were trimmed at Q25 with fastp and aligned with MiXCR, with productive beta chains retained. Each record represents a unique CDR3 protein, reported with the most common genes and DNA among its rows. For this sample the table gives hundreds of thousands of distinct CDR3 sequences, of which around 50% were detected only once. Over 15% of the sample rests with the top ten.

The sequencing input was peripheral blood. Receptor source: a woman between 25 and 40 years old with primary liver carcinoma and hepatitis B virus infection.

This clonotype came up a few times. The chain has TRBV5-4 and TRBJ2-7; D might be TRBD2 (5 bases). V was cut by 7 bases and J by 6 bases, with 14 bases left in between. Germline CDR1 reads SGHNT; CDR2 reads YYREEE (reference sequence). CDR3 length equals 12 residues. The chain's CDR3 is CASGSLGSEQYF. The CDR3 nucleotides read TGTGCCAGCGGGAGCCTGGGGTCCGAGCAGTACTTC.

This chain uses TRBV6-1 with TRBJ2-1; D not certain. CDR1 and CDR2 from the germline V gene are MNHNS and SASEGT. The CDR3 consists of 14 residues. V lost 10 bases and J lost 1, with 14 bases in between. CDR3 protein: CAIRQPGSYNEQFF. CDR3 in DNA: TGTGCCATTCGACAACCCGGGTCCTACAATGAGCAGTTCTTC.

Points on this clonotype: Sequence at one end of the junction differs from germline and may be a read error. This chain uses TRBV4-3 with TRBJ2-3, with unresolved D. CDR3 size: 15 residues. Germline assignment: CDR1 LGHNA and CDR2 YSLEER. CDR3 loop: CANSKDYSPTDTQYF. DNA of the CDR3: TGCGCCAACAGCAAAGATTACAGCCCCACAGATACGCAGTATTTT.

In the case of this clonotype: Sequence at one end of the junction differs from germline and may be a read error. This sequence joins TRBV7-9 and TRBJ2-5; 9 nucleotides agree with TRBD2. Germline V CDR1 and CDR2: SEHNR, FQNEAQ (reference sequence). The CDR3 spans 15 residues. The CDR3: CASSSGTSRGKTQYF. In DNA, the CDR3 is TGTGCCAGCAGCTCCGGGACTAGCAGGGGAAAGACCCAGTACTTT.

Points on this clonotype: Since a much larger clone is just one base distant, this may be a read error. The chain uses TRBV6-5 and TRBJ2-3, with D perhaps matching TRBD2 (6 bases). The CDR3 runs to 15 residues. The germline V gene encodes CDR1 MNHEY and CDR2 SVGAGI. Written as DNA, the CDR3 is TGTACCAGCACCAAGGAGGGTGCTAGCACAGATACGCAGTATTTT. The encoded protein is CTSTKEGASTDTQYF.

Here the CDR3 reads CASSLLPGTGTYEQYF. The DNA of the CDR3 is TGTGCCAGCAGTCTTCTCCCCGGGACAGGTACCTACGAGCAGTACTTC. This chain joins TRBV28 and TRBJ2-7; 8 bases are a match to TRBD1. The CDR3 totals 16 residues. CDR1 and CDR2 (germline): MDHEN, SYDVKM. With 5 bases clipped from V and 2 bases from J, the junction kept 11 bases outside the gene matches. The whole variable domain, filled in from reference TRBV28 and TRBJ2-7, reads DVKVTQSSRYLVKRTGEKVFLECVQDMDHENMFWYRQDPGLGLRLIYFSYDVKMKEKGDIPEGYSVSREKKERFSLILESASTNQTSMYLCASSLLPGTGTYEQYFGPGTRLTVT.

In its sample, this clonotype was seen once. This may stem from a read error, because a much larger clone lies one nucleotide away. The rearrangement uses TRBV4-3 and TRBJ1-1; weak D call: TRBD1 (5 bases). The CDR3 sequence is 15 residues long. CDR1 and CDR2 from the germline V gene are LGHNA and YSLEER. In nucleotides, the CDR3 is TGCGCCAGCCGCCAAGCCCCAGACAGCAACACTGAAGCTTTCTTT. It codes for CASRQAPDSNTEAFF.

In regard to this clonotype: The junction does not match germline at one end; this may be a read error. CDR3 nucleotide sequence: TGTGCCGGCAGCCTAGCGTTCCGTCCCGGGGAGCTGTTTTTT. As protein: CAGSLAFRPGELFF. The rearrangement joins TRBV11-2 to TRBJ2-2; D might be TRBD2 (6 bases). The CDR3 has 14 residues. Germline CDR1 SGHAT, CDR2 FQNNGV.

The chain carries TRBV12-5 and TRBJ2-1, with TRBD2 identical over 10 bases. The germline CDR1 and CDR2 sequences are LGHNT and FRNRAP. Trimming took 1 base from V and 8 from J; bases not matched to a gene: 8. The CDR3 has 16 residues. CDR3 nucleotide sequence: TGTGCTAGTGGTTTGGGAGCGGGAGGGCCCTCGGATGAGCAGTTCTTC. Translated: CASGLGAGGPSDEQFF.

This clonotype was picked up many times. This chain connects TRBV6-6 to TRBJ2-1; 9 bases line up with TRBD1. The CDR3 length is 16 residues. Trimming removed 5 bases from V and 4 bases from J; junction bases left unmatched: 9. Germline V lookup: CDR1 MNHNY, CDR2 SVGAGI (reference sequence). CDR3 nucleotide sequence: TGTGCCAGCAGTACTCCCAAGGGACAGGGATACAATGAGCAGTTCTTC. Translating it yields CASSTPKGQGYNEQFF.

Note on this clonotype: Possible read error: a much larger clone is one base away. The chain combines TRBV4-1 with TRBJ2-7; TRBD1 or TRBD2 may be the D gene (5 bases each). The V gene's germline CDR1 is MGHRA and CDR2 YSYEKL. The CDR3 totals 17 residues. CDR3 in DNA: TGCGCCAGCAGCCAAGATCGAGGGGCTCTGGGCGACTACGAGCAGTGCTTC. It codes for CASSQDRGALGDYEQCF.

As to this clonotype: A read error is possible here, since a much larger clone lies one base away. The chain joins TRBV12-5 to TRBJ2-7; tentatively, D is TRBD2 (5 bases). Germline V gene lookup returns CDR1 LGHNT and CDR2 FRNRAP. The CDR3 is made up of 12 amino acids. CDR3: CASGSGPAELYF. The CDR3 DNA reads as TGTGCTAGTGGCAGCGGACCCGCCGAGCTGTACTTC.

The rearrangement joins TRBV5-6 to TRBJ2-5; TRBD2 aligns across 8 bases. CDR1 is SGHDT and CDR2 is YYEEEE in the germline V gene. The CDR3 is 16 residues long. The V and J ends lost 7 bases and 0 bases, in that order; junction bases with no gene match: 11. CDR3 residues: CASLNLASGYQETQYF. Written as DNA, the CDR3 is TGTGCCAGCCTCAACTTGGCTAGCGGGTACCAAGAGACCCAGTACTTC.

This clonotype appeared once. A read error may produce the germline difference seen at one junction end. The rearrangement links TRBV11-2 to TRBJ1-6, with D uncertain. Germline V gene sequence: CDR1 SGHAT, CDR2 FQNNGV. The CDR3 loop spans 13 amino acids. The CDR3 region is CANSSGQNSPLHF. The CDR3 DNA sequence: TGTGCCAACAGCTCGGGCCAGAATTCGCCCCTCCACTTC.

Comment on this clonotype: An end of the junction differs from the germline gene, which may be a read error. The chain joins TRBV11-3 to TRBJ2-1; tentatively, D is TRBD1 (5 bases). Germline V gene sequence: CDR1 SGHNT, CDR2 YENEEA. The CDR3 is 12 residues long. DNA of the CDR3: TGCGCCAGCAGCTTAGGGCCAGGGTTTATATTCTTC. Protein: CASSLGPGFIFF.

To note about this clonotype: One end of the junction varies from germline; a read error may be responsible. The V and J genes are TRBV5-6 and TRBJ2-3; D call uncertain. CDR3 length: 14 residues. The germline CDR1 and CDR2 sequences are SGHDT and YYEEEE. CDR3 in DNA: TGTGCCAGTAGCAAAAACACAGTCACAAATACGCAGTATTTT. It specifies CASSKNTVTNTQYF. Full variable domain (rest looked up from reference TRBV5-6 and TRBJ2-3): DAGVTQSPTHLIKTRGQQVTLRCSPKSGHDTVSWYQQALGQGPQFIFQYYEEEERQRGNFPDRFSGHQFPNYSSELNVNALLLGDSALYLCASSKNTVTNTQYFGPGTRLTVL.

The chain joins TRBV12-3 or TRBV12-4 to TRBJ1-1, with 8 positions matching TRBD1. The CDR3 is made up of 17 amino acids. J lost 3 bases, V lost 7 bases, and 16 bases had no gene match. The CDR3 loop reads CASNPQDREASYTEAFF. In DNA, the CDR3 is TGTGCCAGCAATCCGCAGGACAGGGAGGCTTCTTACACTGAAGCTTTCTTT.

This clonotype was seen only once. This sequence may be a read error, since a much larger clone differs from it by one base. J is TRBJ2-7 and V is TRBV4-1; TRBD1 is a possible D gene (5 bases). V was shortened by 0 bases and J by 3 bases, with 12 bases between the two germline ends. The length of the CDR3 is 15 residues. Germline V gene data show CDR1 as MGHRA and CDR2 as YSYEKL. CDR3 coding DNA: TGCGCCAGCAGCCAAGATTGGGGCGATGTCTACGAGCAGTACTTC. Protein sequence: CASSQDWGDVYEQYF.

Remarks on this clonotype: At one boundary the junction diverges from the germline segment, which might be a read error. CDR3 DNA sequence: TGTGCCAGCAACTTAGATCATGGGGCAGTGAGAAGCGTTTTT. This translates into CASNLDHGAVRSVF. V is TRBV11-2 and J is TRBJ1-4, with D possibly matching TRBD1 (5 bases). The germline V gene encodes CDR1 SGHAT and CDR2 FQNNGV. The CDR3 is made up of 14 amino acids.

This clonotype has at least ten counts. The chain carries TRBV6-5 and TRBJ1-2, with D unresolved. Germline assignment: CDR1 MNHEY and CDR2 SVGAGI. This CDR3 is built from 12 residues. V gave up 6 bases and J gave up 8 bases, with 13 bases separating them. Written as DNA, the CDR3 is TGTGCCAGCAGCCTCGGTTCGGGAGGCTACACCTTC. Amino acid sequence: CASSLGSGGYTF.

In regard to this clonotype: A much larger clone lies one base from this, so it may be a read error. A read error is likely, as this CDR3 ends without the conserved phenylalanine or tryptophan. The chain joins TRBV6-2 or TRBV6-3 to TRBJ2-7; D might be TRBD2 (7 bases). Trimming shortened V by 7 bases and J by 0 bases, and 13 bases separated the two germline ends. CDR1 and CDR2 from the germline V gene are MNHEY and SVGEGT. The CDR3 runs to 14 residues. The CDR3 DNA sequence: TGTGCCAGCACCCTGGGAGGGGGCTCCTACGAGCAGTACCTC. Its protein product is CASTLGGGSYEQYL.